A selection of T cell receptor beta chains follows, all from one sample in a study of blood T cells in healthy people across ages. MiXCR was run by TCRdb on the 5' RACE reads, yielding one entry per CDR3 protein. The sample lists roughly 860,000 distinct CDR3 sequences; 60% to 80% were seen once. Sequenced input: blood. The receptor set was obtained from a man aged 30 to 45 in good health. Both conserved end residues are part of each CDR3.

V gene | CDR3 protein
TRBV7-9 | CASSTGREQYF
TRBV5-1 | CASSQGQNTGELFF
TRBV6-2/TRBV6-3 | CASRLAGRTYEQYF
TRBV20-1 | CSARDLLHAIYSGANVLTF
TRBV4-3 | CASSQAALRDYSNQPQHF
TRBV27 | CASMLGTGAHEQYF
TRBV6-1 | CASSATGTGQETQYF
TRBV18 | CASSPEGRTFDWQYF
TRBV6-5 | CASSMGGYGYTF
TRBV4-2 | CASSQLDRGYGYTF
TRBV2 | CASSGWQNGGYGYTF
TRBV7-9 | CASSQGAEEQYF
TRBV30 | CASHPAPGGAETQYF
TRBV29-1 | CSVRGLTGGLGEQYF
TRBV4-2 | CASSQQQLDSGELFF
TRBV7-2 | CASSPRTGLKTQYF
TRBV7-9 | CASSRDSHYEQYF
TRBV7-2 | CASSWPALVSYEQYF
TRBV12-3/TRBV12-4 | CASSGAGTGPETQFF
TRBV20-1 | CSARARGNTGELFF
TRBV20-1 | CSARDQQGGQGTYGYTF
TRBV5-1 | CASSPGLAVDVTQYF
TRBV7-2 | CASSRRIVGTQETQYF
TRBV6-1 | CASSAPRGPDGYTF
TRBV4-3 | CASSQGGMSYNEQFF
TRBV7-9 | CASTLSSGGSYNEQFF
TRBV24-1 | CATSASRWGTNEQFF
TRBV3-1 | CASSQAIGMGGNSPLHF
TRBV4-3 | CASSQDGTSGYSYNEQFF
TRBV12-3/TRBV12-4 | CASSLREIQYF
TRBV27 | CANSITGGGQPQHF
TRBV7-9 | CASSSRQGSHEQYF
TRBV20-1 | CSASPADRLEEQYF
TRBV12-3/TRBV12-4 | CASSSTGGAAIQYF
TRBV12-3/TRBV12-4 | CASSPYGFSGESTDTQYF
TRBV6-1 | CASTLDTFIPQHF
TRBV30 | CAWSVTLINTQYF
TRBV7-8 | CASSNQLYEQYF
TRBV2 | CASTPGGSYEQYF
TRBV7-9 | CASSFGVPPETQYF
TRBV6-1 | CASSDRDYIYEQYF
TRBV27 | CASSVRRGEMRQFF
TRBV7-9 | CASSEDVWDEQFF
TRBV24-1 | CATSAFLDNEQFF
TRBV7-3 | CASSWADNTEAFF
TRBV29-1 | CSVTWAEKLQETQYF
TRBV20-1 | CSARMYSLGGLYNEQFF
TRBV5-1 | CASSQGTRADGYTF
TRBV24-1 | CATSDLAGNYGYTF